These T cell receptor beta chains were read from a single sample in a study of Ad26.COV2.S vaccination and SARS-CoV-2 variants. The method was immunoSEQ multiplex PCR; TCRdb's version includes in-frame clones alone and lacks a portion of them. This sample has hundreds of thousands of clones, with about 93% found just once. This specimen consisted of peripheral blood, obtained in a trial of Ad26.COV2.S vaccine versus placebo. All receptors come from a person aged 18-60 years who received the Ad26.COV2.S COVID-19 vaccine or a placebo. Both conserved end residues are part of each CDR3. A D gene is named only where the DNA matches it firmly. Size is omitted from some rows. Given values are once, few, many or a class for expanded clones.

V,D,J,size,DNA,CDR3
TRBV7-2,.,TRBJ2-7,.,TGTGCCAGCAGCTCGGAGGGACCAGCCTACGAGCAGTACTTC,CASSSEGPAYEQYF
TRBV7-3,TRBD1,TRBJ1-1,few,TGTGCCAGCAGCTCTACAGGGACAGGAGTTGAAGCTTTCTTT,CASSSTGTGVEAFF
TRBV9,.,TRBJ1-1,.,TGTGCCAGCAGCGGACAGGTAGGGAGCACTGAAGCTTTCTTT,CASSGQVGSTEAFF
TRBV3-1/TRBV3-2,TRBD2,TRBJ2-3,.,TGTGCCAGCAGCCAAGGTACCGGGGGGAGCACAGATACGCAGTATTTT,CASSQGTGGSTDTQYF
TRBV30,TRBD2,TRBJ2-7,.,TGTGCCTGGAGTGTAAGGTCTAGCGGCGACGAGCAGTACTTC,CAWSVRSSGDEQYF
TRBV6-5,TRBD1,TRBJ1-1,.,TGTGCCAGCAGTTACGCGACAGGGAGGAACACTGAAGCTTTCTTT,CASSYATGRNTEAFF
TRBV7-2,.,TRBJ2-7,.,TGTGCCAGCAGCGGCCGGAGGGGCTCAGGGTACGAGCAGTACTTC,CASSGRRGSGYEQYF
TRBV4-3,.,TRBJ2-7,.,TGCGCCAGCAGCCAAGATTGGGCCTTGACCTACGAGCAGTACTTC,CASSQDWALTYEQYF
TRBV29-1,TRBD1,TRBJ2-1,.,TGCAGCGTGAAAACAGGGGGCGCTTCGGCCGGCGAGCAGTTCTTC,CSVKTGGASAGEQFF
TRBV27,.,TRBJ1-5,.,TGTGCCAGCAGTTTAGTAAGGGCAGGAGGGCAGCCCCAGCATTTT,CASSLVRAGGQPQHF
TRBV2,TRBD2,TRBJ2-7,once,TGTGCCAGCAGTGGCGTTAGCGGGAGGGCCCAGGAGCAGTACTTC,CASSGVSGRAQEQYF
TRBV15,TRBD1,TRBJ2-7,.,TGTGCCACCAGCAGATCCTGGGACAGCTTCTCCTACGAGCAGTACTTC,CATSRSWDSFSYEQYF
TRBV6-5,.,TRBJ2-1,.,TGTGCCAGCGAGCCCTATCGTGGCCACAATGAGCAGTTCTTC,CASEPYRGHNEQFF
TRBV6-4,.,TRBJ2-3,.,TGTGCCAGCAGTGAGAGTCCGGGACTGATTAGCGCAGATACGCAGTATTTT,CASSESPGLISADTQYF
TRBV29-1,.,TRBJ2-5,.,TGCAGCGTTGACGAGGAAACAGAGACCCAGTACTTC,CSVDEETETQYF
TRBV5-4,.,TRBJ1-3,.,TGTGCCAGCAGCTTGGGGGGCGGAAACACCATATATTTT,CASSLGGGNTIYF
TRBV5-1,.,TRBJ2-1,.,TGCGCCAGCAGCCCGGAGCCGTACAATGAGCAGTTCTTC,CASSPEPYNEQFF
TRBV29-1,TRBD1,TRBJ1-2,.,TGCAGCGTGGGGGCGACAGGGTCGATGGTTGGCTACACCTTC,CSVGATGSMVGYTF
TRBV28,TRBD2,TRBJ2-1,.,TGTGCCAGCAGTTTATTTGGGGAGGGCGATGAGCAGTTCTTC,CASSLFGEGDEQFF
TRBV6-2/TRBV6-3,TRBD1,TRBJ2-1,.,TGTGCCAGCAGTTACTTTAGGGACAGGTCATCCGGGCAGTTCTTC,CASSYFRDRSSGQFF
TRBV2,.,TRBJ2-2,.,TGTGCCAGCAGTATTGGGTCTCGGAACACCGGGGAGCTGTTTTTT,CASSIGSRNTGELFF
TRBV2,.,TRBJ2-2,.,TGTGCCAGCAGTGGTCCGAACACCGGGGAGCTGTTTTTT,CASSGPNTGELFF
TRBV15,.,TRBJ2-1,.,TGTGCCACCAGCCTGAGGAGCTCCTACAATGAGCAGTTCTTC,CATSLRSSYNEQFF
TRBV30,TRBD2,TRBJ2-1,.,TGTGCCTGGAGTGTACTAGCGGGAGGGGTTTCGTACAATGAGCAGTTCTTC,CAWSVLAGGVSYNEQFF
TRBV15,TRBD1,TRBJ1-5,.,TGTGCCACCAGCAGAGACAGGGGGCCCAATCAGCCCCAGCATTTT,CATSRDRGPNQPQHF
TRBV6-2/TRBV6-3,TRBD2,TRBJ2-1,.,TGTGCCAGCAGTTACTCCTCCAGGGTAGCGGGATATGAGCAGTTCTTC,CASSYSSRVAGYEQFF
TRBV30,.,TRBJ1-6,.,TGTGCCTGGCGACAGAGCCGAGGGTCACCCCTCCACTTT,CAWRQSRGSPLHF
TRBV11-2,.,TRBJ2-3,.,TGTGCCAGCAGCTCAACCATAGTTGCAGATACGCAGTATTTT,CASSSTIVADTQYF
TRBV25-1,TRBD1,TRBJ1-1,.,TGTGCCAGCAGTAATGACAGGGACACTGAAGCTTTCTTT,CASSNDRDTEAFF
TRBV4-2,TRBD2,TRBJ2-5,.,TGTGCCAGCAGCCAAGGTAGCGGGACGGAGACCCAGTACTTC,CASSQGSGTETQYF
TRBV27,TRBD1,TRBJ1-4,.,TGTGCCAGCAGTTTAAGGGGGACAGGTGGTTACTTGTTTTTT,CASSLRGTGGYLFF
TRBV7-9,.,TRBJ2-4,.,TGTGCCAGCAGCTTATCCGGGGGCGGAGCCAAAAACATTCAGTACTTC,CASSLSGGGAKNIQYF
TRBV7-9,.,TRBJ2-7,.,TGTGCCAGCAGCTGGACAGGGACTAGTCCCTACGAGCAGTACTTC,CASSWTGTSPYEQYF
TRBV2,TRBD2,TRBJ2-3,.,TGTGCCAGCCAAGCGGGAGTTAGTACAGATACGCAGTATTTT,CASQAGVSTDTQYF
TRBV30,.,TRBJ2-7,once,TGTGCAGGGGGCGGGGACGGCGACTCCTACGAGCAGTACTTC,CAGGGDGDSYEQYF
TRBV2,.,TRBJ2-5,once,TGTGCCAGCAGTCCCCCCCGCGCGTACCAAGAGACCCAGTACTTC,CASSPPRAYQETQYF
TRBV29-1,.,TRBJ2-3,.,TGCAGCGTTAACCTAGGACAGACCCGTGCAGATACGCAGTATTTT,CSVNLGQTRADTQYF